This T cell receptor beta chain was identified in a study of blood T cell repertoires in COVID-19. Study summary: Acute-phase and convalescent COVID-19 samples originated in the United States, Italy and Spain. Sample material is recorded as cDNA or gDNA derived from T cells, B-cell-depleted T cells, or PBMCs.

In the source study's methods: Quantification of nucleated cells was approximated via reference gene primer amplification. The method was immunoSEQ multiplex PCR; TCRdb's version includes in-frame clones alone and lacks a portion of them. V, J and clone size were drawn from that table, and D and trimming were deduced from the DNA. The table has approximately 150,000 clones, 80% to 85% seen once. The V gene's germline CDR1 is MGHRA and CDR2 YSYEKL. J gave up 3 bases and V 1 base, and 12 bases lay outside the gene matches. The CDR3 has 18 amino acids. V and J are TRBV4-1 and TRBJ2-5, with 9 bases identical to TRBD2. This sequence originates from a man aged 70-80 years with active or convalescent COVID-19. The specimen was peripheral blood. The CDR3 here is CASSQGGLAREAKETQYF. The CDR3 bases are TGCGCCAGCAGCCAAGGAGGACTAGCGAGAGAGGCCAAAGAGACCCAGTACTTC.